Shown below are 17 T cell receptor beta chains from a single sample sequenced in a study of T cell repertoires in cytomegalovirus infection. From the reads, TCRdb called clonotypes with MiXCR, one entry per CDR3 protein. Among some 220,000 distinct CDR3 sequences listed, roughly 12% were seen once. The sequencing input was PBMCs. These receptors came from a human donor in good health (CMV status not recorded). Some clones in this sample may be carry-over from other donors' samples.

The V and J genes are TRBV29-1 and TRBJ1-1, with TRBD1 matching over 12 bases. Germline V gives CDR1 SQVTM, CDR2 ANQGSEA. This CDR3 has 13 amino acids. J was trimmed by 8 bases and V by 7 bases; bases with no gene match: 8. The chain's CDR3 is CSAAPGTGGEAFF. The CDR3 nucleotides are TGCAGCGCAGCCCCAGGGACAGGGGGCGAAGCTTTCTTT.

This clonotype came up many times. The chain is built from TRBV7-2 and TRBJ2-7; 7 bases match TRBD1. The CDR3 extends over 18 amino acids. V lost 3 bases, J lost 0 bases, and 14 bases stayed unmatched. Germline-derived CDR1 and CDR2 are SGHTA and FQGNSA. CDR3 loop: CASSLLRGGRDSSYEQYF. In DNA form, the CDR3 reads TGTGCCAGCAGCTTGCTACGAGGGGGCAGGGACAGCTCCTACGAGCAGTACTTC.

The sample holds a few counts of this clonotype. The chain combines TRBV28 with TRBJ1-4; TRBD1 matches 8 bases. Germline V lookup: CDR1 MDHEN, CDR2 SYDVKM. The length of the CDR3 is 16 residues. With 4 bases clipped from V and 0 bases from J, the junction kept 4 bases outside the gene matches. CDR3 sequence: CASSSRQGTTNEKLFF. The CDR3 DNA reads as TGTGCCAGCAGTTCGAGACAGGGGACAACTAATGAAAAACTGTTTTTT.

As concerns this clonotype: It may be a read error: a sequence one base away is much more abundant. The chain combines TRBV7-9 with TRBJ2-6, with TRBD2 as a possible D gene (5 bases). The V and J ends lost 4 bases and 0 bases respectively, with 7 bases between them. This CDR3 is built from 15 residues. CDR1 and CDR2 from the germline V gene are SEHNR and FQNEAQ (reference sequence). The CDR3 spells CASSSGVSGANVLTF. In DNA form, the CDR3 reads TGTGCCAGCAGCTCCGGGGTCTCTGGGGCCAACGTCCTGACTTTC.

The CDR3 protein is CSASGDAKAGNTIYF. In DNA, the CDR3 is TGCAGTGCTAGTGGAGACGCGAAGGCTGGAAACACCATATATTTT. The rearrangement uses TRBV20-1 and TRBJ1-3; no clear D gene. Trimming cost V 3 bases and J 2 bases, with 14 bases left between them. The CDR3 has 15 residues. Germline V CDR1 and CDR2: DFQATT, SNEGSKA (reference sequence).

This clonotype was picked up a small number of times. This rearrangement joins TRBV6-1 to TRBJ2-6; 8 bases fit TRBD1. V shed 6 bases, J shed 3 bases, and the junction held 4 bases outside the gene matches. The CDR3 loop spans 15 amino acids. Per the germline V gene, CDR1 is MNHNS and CDR2 is SASEGT. CDR3 sequence reads: CASSRGQGGANVLTF. The CDR3 DNA reads as TGTGCCAGCAGCCGCGGACAGGGTGGGGCCAACGTCCTGACTTTC.

A few counts support this clonotype. V usage is TRBV19 and J usage is TRBJ2-2, with D uncertain. Germline lookup yields CDR1 LNHDA and CDR2 SQIVND (reference sequence). The CDR3 sequence is 15 residues long. V was trimmed by 5 bases and J by 0 bases, leaving 10 bases between them. The CDR3 here is CASSSGIANTGELFF. The DNA for the CDR3 is TGTGCCAGTAGTTCTGGGATCGCGAACACCGGGGAGCTGTTTTTT. The whole variable domain, remainder taken from reference TRBV19 and TRBJ2-2, is DGGITQSPKYLFRKEGQNVTLSCEQNLNHDAMYWYRQDPGQGLRLIYYSQIVNDFQKGDIAEGYSVSREKKESFPLTVTSAQKNPTAFYLCASSSGIANTGELFFGEGSRLTVL.

This clonotype was seen repeatedly, ten times or more. This chain joins TRBV27 and TRBJ1-2; TRBD1 might be the D (5 bases). V was trimmed by 2 bases and J by 8 bases, leaving 15 bases between them. Germline V gene data show CDR1 as MNHEY and CDR2 as SMNVEV (reference sequence). This CDR3 is built from 14 residues. CDR3: CASSLRAGYDGYTF. The CDR3 DNA is TGTGCCAGCAGTTTAAGAGCAGGGTACGACGGCTACACCTTC.

This clonotype was observed at least ten times. This chain links TRBV7-3 with TRBJ1-5, with a possible D match to TRBD1 (5 bases). This CDR3 region has 14 residues. Between the trimmed V and J ends, which lost 3 bases and 1 base, there was a span of 7 bases. Per the germline V gene, CDR1 is SGHTA and CDR2 is FQGTGA. CDR3 DNA: TGTGCCAGCAGCTTCCGACAGAGCAATCAGCCCCAGCATTTT. It translates to CASSFRQSNQPQHF.

V usage is TRBV6-6 and J usage is TRBJ1-1; D uncertain. The ends were cut back, 6 bases at V and 8 bases at J, with 13 bases in the middle. CDR3 size: 12 residues. In germline, CDR1 is MNHNY, CDR2 SVGAGI (reference sequence). Written as DNA, the CDR3 is TGTGCCAGCAGAAACCCCGGTTTGGAAGCTTTCTTT. Amino acids: CASRNPGLEAFF.

The table lists this clonotype with many counts. The CDR3: CASSLRGGRGYTF. CDR3 nucleotides: TGTGCCAGCAGCTTACGGGGTGGTCGTGGCTACACCTTC. The rearrangement uses TRBV7-2 and TRBJ1-2; D unclear. The germline CDR1 and CDR2 sequences are SGHTA and FQGNSA. This CDR3 is 13 amino acids long. Between the trimmed V and J ends, which lost 2 bases and 7 bases, there was a span of 11 bases. Looking up the rest from reference TRBV7-2 and TRBJ1-2 gives the full variable domain: GAGVSQSPSNKVTEKGKDVELRCDPISGHTALYWYRQSLGQGLEFLIYFQGNSAPDKSGLPSDRFSAERTGGSVSTLTIQRTQQEDSAVYLCASSLRGGRGYTFGSGTRLTVV.

The CDR3, as DNA: TGCAGTGCCCCCGAAGGGCGGGACACTGAAGCTTTCTTT. Amino acids: CSAPEGRDTEAFF. This chain links TRBV20-1 with TRBJ1-1; D not resolved. Trimming took off 6 bases at V and 3 bases at J, with 14 bases between the two ends. Germline CDR1 reads DFQATT; CDR2 reads SNEGSKA (reference sequence). There are 13 residues in the CDR3.

In its sample, this clonotype was seen many times. The chain couples TRBV19 to TRBJ2-3; 9 bases align to TRBD1. CDR3 size: 16 residues. Trimming at V came to 1 base and at J to 0 bases, leaving 2 bases not matched to a gene. Germline V gene data show CDR1 as LNHDA and CDR2 as SQIVND (reference sequence). The CDR3 loop is CASSIGTGVSTDTQYF. The CDR3 DNA is TGTGCCAGTAGTATAGGGACAGGGGTTAGCACAGATACGCAGTATTTT.

This clonotype has at least ten counts. The chain recombines TRBV10-3 with TRBJ1-6; 8 bases are shared with TRBD1. V gave up 1 base and J gave up 8 bases; unmatched junction bases: 1. The CDR3 sequence is 14 residues long. Germline CDR1 is ENHRY and CDR2 is SYGVKD. CDR3 sequence: CAISEYRGDSPLHF. Written as DNA, the CDR3 is TGTGCCATCAGTGAGTACAGGGGGGATTCACCCCTCCACTTT.

This clonotype was seen more than once but under ten times. V gene TRBV7-6 combines with J gene TRBJ1-2, with 8 bases fitting TRBD1. There are 14 residues in the CDR3. V was clipped by 5 bases and J by 8 bases; unmatched bases: 10. CDR1 and CDR2 from the germline V gene are SGHVS and FNYEAQ. Here the CDR3 DNA reads TGTGCCAGCAGCCAGACAGGGGACCCTTTGGGCTACACCTTC. Residues: CASSQTGDPLGYTF.

This clonotype was observed a few times. The chain links TRBV6-2 or TRBV6-3 to TRBJ1-5; maybe TRBD1 (5 bases). The CDR3 has 14 amino acids. Trimming took 5 bases from V and 6 from J, leaving 14 bases between them. The germline CDR1 and CDR2 sequences are MNHEY and SVGEGT. The CDR3 is CASSDPGISQPQHF. CDR3 nucleotide sequence: TGTGCCAGCAGTGACCCAGGGATTTCTCAGCCCCAGCATTTT.

This chain joins TRBV29-1 and TRBJ1-1; a possible D gene is TRBD1 (6 bases). This CDR3 has 13 amino acids. V gave up 3 bases and J gave up 5 bases, with 13 bases separating them. Germline V gene data show CDR1 as SQVTM and CDR2 as ANQGSEA. CDR3 in amino acids: CSVDGAQGTEAFF. CDR3 coding DNA: TGCAGCGTTGACGGTGCCCAGGGGACTGAAGCTTTCTTT. The entire variable domain, with the rest obtained from reference TRBV29-1 and TRBJ1-1, is as follows: SAVISQKPSRDICQRGTSLTIQCQVDSQVTMMFWYRQQPGQSLTLIATANQGSEATYESGFVIDKFPISRPNLTFSTLTVSNMSPEDSSIYLCSVDGAQGTEAFFGQGTRLTVV.